This T cell receptor (beta chain) was recorded in a study of cytomegalovirus exposure and HLA in healthy donors. Study outcomes and limitations: Common viral pathogens (according to a later analysis) appeared linked to several of the most significant clusters.

Germline CDR1 SGHAT, CDR2 FQNNGV. Trimming took 7 bases from V and 10 from J, leaving 19 bases between them. CDR3 length: 13 amino acids. Researchers ran the PCR with 60 Vbeta and 13 Jbeta primers. Sequencing used immunoSEQ multiplex PCR; TCRdb keeps in-frame clones, though not all of them. The sample has about 160,000 clones. As regards this clone: Its antigen is currently unknown.

The TCR originated in a man younger than 45 in good health and CMV-seronegative. The chain carries TRBV11-2 and TRBJ1-2; D unclear. The source material was PBMCs. The CDR3 bases are TGTGCCAGCACCCCGGTACAGTGGATGATCTACACCTTC. As protein: CASTPVQWMIYTF.